The 20 T cell receptor beta chains given below trace back to one sample, sequenced in a study of blood T cells in healthy people across ages (dated by TCRdb to 2015 to 2017). Receptor libraries were prepared by 5' RACE. The instrument was an Illumina HiSeq 2500. A second PCR of about 7 to 12 cycles was performed with a sample-barcoded 5' primer and a J-beta primer mix. The public reads were quality trimmed at Q25 with fastp and then assembled into clones with MiXCR by TCRdb, keeping productive beta chains. Each record represents a unique CDR3 protein, reported with the most common genes and DNA among its rows. Present in this sample are 550,000 to 650,000 distinct CDR3 sequences, roughly a quarter of which were seen just once. 3% to 4% of the sample is taken by the ten largest. These same data were also listed under a study on T cells of mothers and their children.

Sequenced: blood. The source of these receptors is a boy aged 2 to 10 in good health.

This clonotype appeared a few times. V gene TRBV7-2 combines with J gene TRBJ2-3, with 7 bases lining up with TRBD1. CDR1 and CDR2 from the germline V gene are SGHTA and FQGNSA. The CDR3 totals 14 residues. V lost 5 bases to trimming and J lost 5 bases; unmatched junction nucleotides: 7. The CDR3, as DNA: TGTGCCAGCAGCACAAACCCAGGGGGAGATACGCAGTATTTT. It specifies CASSTNPGGDTQYF.

The J gene is TRBJ2-7, the V gene TRBV30; possibly TRBD1 for D (5 bases). The CDR3 is 12 amino acids. CDR1 and CDR2 (germline): GTSNPN, SVGIG (reference sequence). The CDR3 coding sequence is TGTGCTTCAAGGGGTTCTACCTACGAGCAGTACTTC. It codes for CASRGSTYEQYF.

J is TRBJ2-1 and V is TRBV10-3, with D possibly being TRBD1 (6 bases). There are 16 residues in the CDR3. V gave up 6 bases and J gave up 5 bases, with 20 bases separating them. The germline CDR1 and CDR2 sequences are ENHRY and SYGVKD. CDR3 in DNA: TGTGCCATCAGGAAGAACAGGGATGGGTTAAACAATGAGCAGTTCTTC. Protein product: CAIRKNRDGLNNEQFF.

This chain joins TRBV30 and TRBJ1-2, with 9 bases identical to TRBD1. Germline V gene data show CDR1 as GTSNPN and CDR2 as SVGIG (reference sequence). The length of the CDR3 is 14 residues. V lost 2 bases and J lost 4; bases outside the gene matches: 5. This CDR3 reads CAWSYRGRSYGYTF. The CDR3 DNA reads TGTGCCTGGAGTTACAGGGGGCGCAGCTATGGCTACACCTTC.

The chain links TRBV29-1 to TRBJ2-5; TRBD1 is a possible D gene (5 bases). The DNA end lines up better with TRBJ2-7; the J call may be wrong. Germline V gene lookup returns CDR1 SQVTM and CDR2 ANQGSEA. The CDR3 has 13 amino acids. The CDR3 DNA sequence: TGCAGCGTTTCGACAGACCCTAACTACGAGCAGTACTTC. Its translation is CSVSTDPNYEQYF.

This sequence joins TRBV2 and TRBJ2-2; D not certain. The V gene's germline CDR1 is SNHLY and CDR2 FYNNEI. The CDR3 totals 13 residues. V was trimmed by 5 bases and J by 2 bases, leaving 6 bases between them. CDR3 nucleotides: TGTGCCAGCAGTACCCATAACACCGGGGAGCTGTTTTTT. It is translated as CASSTHNTGELFF.

On this clonotype itself: The conserved closing phenylalanine or tryptophan is absent in this CDR3, likely reflecting a read error. This chain links TRBV30 with TRBJ1-4; 7 bases match TRBD1. The CDR3 has 14 residues. Trimming at V came to 1 base and at J to 5 bases, leaving 4 bases not matched to a gene. Germline values: CDR1 GTSNPN, CDR2 SVGIG (reference sequence). DNA of the CDR3: TGTGCCTGGAGTGAGGGACAGTTGAATGAAAAACTGTTTTCT. Its protein is CAWSEGQLNEKLFS.

The J gene is TRBJ1-1, the V gene TRBV27, with TRBD1 identical over 7 bases. Germline CDR1 reads MNHEY; CDR2 reads SMNVEV (reference sequence). This CDR3 has 15 amino acids. V gave up 4 bases and J gave up 4 bases; unmatched junction bases: 9. The CDR3 loop reads CASSSAGQRGTEAFF. The CDR3 DNA follows: TGTGCCAGCAGTTCCGCGGGACAGCGCGGCACTGAAGCTTTCTTT.

In its sample, this clonotype was seen a few times. The chain joins TRBV4-2 to TRBJ2-1; D may correspond to TRBD1 or TRBD2 (5 bases each). V dropped 1 base and J dropped 3 bases, with 16 bases sitting between them. This CDR3 has 17 residues. The germline gives CDR1 LGHNA, CDR2 YNFKEQ. The CDR3 loop reads CASSQGPSGALYNEQFF. In nucleotides, the CDR3 is TGTGCCAGCAGCCAAGGACCATCCGGGGCCCTCTACAATGAGCAGTTCTTC.

Points on this clonotype: One end of the junction is discordant with germline, which a read error may explain. This sequence joins TRBV7-7 and TRBJ2-5; TRBD1 is a possible D gene (7 bases). This CDR3 has 16 residues. Germline assignment: CDR1 SSHAT and CDR2 FNYEAQ (reference sequence). The CDR3 protein is CASSRGRTALQETQYF. In DNA, the CDR3 is TGTGCTAGCAGCAGGGGGAGGACTGCTTTACAAGAGACCCAGTACTTC. The full variable domain, with the rest looked up from reference TRBV7-7 and TRBJ2-5, is GAGVSQSPRYKVTKRGQDVTLRCDPISSHATLYWYQQALGQGPEFLTYFNYEAQPDKSGLPSDRFSAERPEGSISTLTIQRTEQRDSAMYRCASSRGRTALQETQYFGPGTRLLVL.

The DNA for the CDR3 is TGTGCCAGCAGTTCGATTGACAGACCTAATCAGCCCCAGCATTTT. It codes for CASSSIDRPNQPQHF. This rearrangement joins TRBV27 to TRBJ1-5, with D tentatively TRBD1 (5 bases). V lost 4 bases, J lost 4 bases, and 14 bases lay in between. Germline V CDR1 and CDR2: MNHEY, SMNVEV (reference sequence). The CDR3 is 15 residues long.

The chain has TRBV5-1 and TRBJ1-4, with D unclear. Germline loops: CDR1 SGHRS, CDR2 YFSETQ. Trimming cost V 4 bases and J 0 bases, with 13 bases left between them. The CDR3 loop spans 16 amino acids. CDR3 protein: CASSPDKVSTNEKLFF. As DNA, the CDR3 is TGCGCCAGCAGCCCCGACAAGGTCTCAACTAATGAAAAACTGTTTTTT. Combining the CDR3 with reference TRBV5-1 and TRBJ1-4 gives the whole variable domain KAGVTQTPRYLIKTRGQQVTLSCSPISGHRSVSWYQQTPGQGLQFLFEYFSETQRNKGNFPGRFSGRQFSNSRSEMNVSTLELGDSALYLCASSPDKVSTNEKLFFGSGTQLSVL.

The chain combines TRBV30 with TRBJ1-2, with D maybe TRBD1 (5 bases). Trimming pared 7 bases from V and 6 bases from J, leaving 9 bases between. This CDR3 comprises 10 residues. CDR1 and CDR2 (germline): GTSNPN, SVGIG (reference sequence). The DNA of the CDR3 is TGTGCCTTACAGGAAGATGGCTACACCTTC. This codes for CALQEDGYTF. Filled out from reference TRBV30 and TRBJ1-2, the complete variable domain reads SQTIHQWPATLVQPVGSPLSLECTVEGTSNPNLYWYRQAAGRGLQLLFYSVGIGQISSEVPQNLSASRPQDRQFILSSKKLLLSDSGFYLCALQEDGYTFGSGTRLTVV.

Only one count was recorded for this clonotype. The chain carries TRBV3-1 and TRBJ1-2, with D unclear. Trimming removed 2 bases from V and 10 bases from J, with 14 bases in between. Germline CDR1 LGHDT, CDR2 YNNKEL (reference sequence). This CDR3 contains 13 residues. The CDR3 DNA is TGTGCCAGCAGCCAACACAACGGGTTTGACTACACCTTC. Residues: CASSQHNGFDYTF. The full variable domain, with the rest looked up from reference TRBV3-1 and TRBJ1-2, is DTAVSQTPKYLVTQMGNDKSIKCEQNLGHDTMYWYKQDSKKFLKIMFSYNNKELIINETVPNRFSPKSPDKAHLNLHINSLELGDSAVYFCASSQHNGFDYTFGSGTRLTVV.

This chain connects TRBV2 to TRBJ2-5, with D unclear. V gave up 6 bases and J gave up 4 bases, with 12 bases separating them. The CDR3 spans 13 residues. Germline CDR1 reads SNHLY; CDR2 reads FYNNEI. CDR3 coding DNA: TGTGCCAGCAGGGTACCGGGCCCAGAGACCCAGTACTTC. The encoded protein is CASRVPGPETQYF. The variable domain in full, with the rest retrieved from reference TRBV2 and TRBJ2-5, is EPEVTQTPSHQVTQMGQEVILRCVPISNHLYFYWYRQILGQKVEFLVSFYNNEISEKSEIFDDQFSVERPDGSNFTLKIRSTKLEDSAMYFCASRVPGPETQYFGPGTRLLVL.

In its sample, this clonotype was seen a few times. This chain connects TRBV10-3 to TRBJ2-7; TRBD1 aligns across 8 bases. This CDR3 region has 15 residues. The V gene's germline CDR1 is ENHRY and CDR2 SYGVKD. Losses at the gene ends were 4 bases for V and 1 base for J; bases not matched to a gene: 6. CDR3 in DNA: TGTGCCATCAGTGCTGGGACAGGTAGTTCCTACGAGCAGTACTTC. Amino acids: CAISAGTGSSYEQYF.

This clonotype has more than one count but fewer than ten. The chain links TRBV12-3 or TRBV12-4 to TRBJ2-3; D ambiguous. The CDR3 has 12 amino acids. Trimming pared 8 bases from V and 4 bases from J, leaving 10 bases between. This CDR3 reads CASQELSDTQYF. In DNA, the CDR3 is TGTGCCAGCCAGGAGCTGTCAGATACGCAGTATTTT.

The chain joins TRBV7-9 to TRBJ2-5; weak D call: TRBD2 (5 bases). The J call may be mistaken, given a closer DNA end match to TRBJ2-7. There are 16 residues in the CDR3. CDR1 is SEHNR and CDR2 is FQNEAQ in the germline V gene (reference sequence). The CDR3, as DNA: TGTGCCAGCAGCTTAATGGGTTACGGGAACGCCTACGAGCAGTACTTC. Protein product: CASSLMGYGNAYEQYF.

This clonotype was seen a few times. The chain joins TRBV7-9 to TRBJ2-6; weak D call: TRBD2 (5 bases). The germline CDR1 and CDR2 sequences are SEHNR and FQNEAQ (reference sequence). The CDR3 consists of 16 residues. Trimming cost V 8 bases and J 4 bases, with 18 bases left between them. The chain's CDR3 is CASASPGSPGANVLTF. The CDR3 DNA follows: TGTGCCAGCGCTTCCCCGGGGTCCCCGGGGGCCAACGTCCTGACTTTC. The full variable domain, its missing parts supplied by reference TRBV7-9 and TRBJ2-6, is DTGVSQNPRHKITKRGQNVTFRCDPISEHNRLYWYRQTLGQGPEFLTYFQNEAQLEKSRLLSDRFSAERPKGSFSTLEIQRTEQGDSAMYLCASASPGSPGANVLTFGAGSRLTVL.

This clonotype was detected a few times. CDR3 protein: CATTSGSYNEQFF. In nucleotides, the CDR3 is TGTGCCACTACTAGCGGGTCCTACAATGAGCAGTTCTTC. J is TRBJ2-1 and V is TRBV15, with 9 positions matching TRBD2. CDR3 length: 13 amino acids. Looked up from germline, CDR1 is LNHNV and CDR2 is YYDKDF (reference sequence). J was trimmed by 1 base and V by 9 bases; bases with no gene match: 1.